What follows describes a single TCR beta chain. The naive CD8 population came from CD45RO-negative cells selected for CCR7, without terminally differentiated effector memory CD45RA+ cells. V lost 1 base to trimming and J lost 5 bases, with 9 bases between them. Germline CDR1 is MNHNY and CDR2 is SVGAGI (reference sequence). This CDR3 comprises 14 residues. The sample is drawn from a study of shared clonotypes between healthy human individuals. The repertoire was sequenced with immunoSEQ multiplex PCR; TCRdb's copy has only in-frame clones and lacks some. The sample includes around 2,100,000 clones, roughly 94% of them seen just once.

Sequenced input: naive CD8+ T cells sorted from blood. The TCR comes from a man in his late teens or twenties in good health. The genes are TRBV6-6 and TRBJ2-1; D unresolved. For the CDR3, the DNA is TGTGCCAGCAGTTACTGGGCCCGGGACAATGAGCAGTTCTTC. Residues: CASSYWARDNEQFF.